The next 17 T cell receptor beta chains were all read from a single sample in a study of cytomegalovirus exposure and HLA in healthy donors. Generated by immunoSEQ multiplex PCR, the TCRdb table keeps only in-frame clones and is missing some. The sample has some 140,000 clones, about 90% seen once; the top ten hold just under 3%. Sequenced material: PBMCs. These TCRs come from a man between 18 and 35 years old in good health and CMV-seronegative.

CDR3 in amino acids: CASSRGQAGFF. CDR3 nucleotide sequence: TGTGCCAGCAGCCGCGGACAGGCGGGGTTCTTC. The chain has TRBV5-5 and TRBJ2-1; TRBD1 aligns across 7 bases. This CDR3 comprises 11 residues. Germline V gene data show CDR1 as SGHKS and CDR2 as YYEKEE (reference sequence). V gave up 4 bases and J gave up 15 bases; unmatched junction bases: 7.

This clone appeared a single time. J is TRBJ2-7 and V is TRBV11-2; 8 bases line up with TRBD1. Germline V gives CDR1 SGHAT, CDR2 FQNNGV. The trim removed 1 base at V and 5 bases at J, leaving 7 bases unmatched. The CDR3 has 15 residues. The DNA for the CDR3 is TGTGCCAGCAGCTTAGCTCGGACAGGGAACAACGAGCAGTACTTC. It encodes CASSLARTGNNEQYF.

This clone appeared a single time. J is TRBJ1-5 and V is TRBV27; TRBD1 agrees at 8 bases. In germline, CDR1 is MNHEY, CDR2 SMNVEV (reference sequence). With 2 bases clipped from V and 3 bases from J, the junction kept 6 bases outside the gene matches. CDR3 size: 16 residues. In DNA form, the CDR3 reads TGTGCCAGCAGTTTAGTAGGACAGGGCCACAATCAGCCCCAGCATTTT. Translated, it gives CASSLVGQGHNQPQHF.

The gene calls are TRBV6-5 and TRBJ2-3, with D maybe TRBD1 (6 bases). Trimming pared 0 bases from V and 0 bases from J, leaving 10 bases between. The CDR3 runs to 16 residues. Germline assignment: CDR1 MNHEY and CDR2 SVGAGI. This CDR3 reads CASSYSGTLSTDTQYF. Written as DNA, the CDR3 is TGTGCCAGCAGTTACTCCGGGACACTTAGCACAGATACGCAGTATTTT.

The chain uses TRBV7-8 and TRBJ2-7; the match to TRBD2 covers 11 bases. After removal of 4 bases from V and 2 bases from J, the junction contained 4 bases not matched to a gene. The CDR3 totals 15 residues. The germline CDR1 and CDR2 sequences are SGHVS and FQNEAQ. The CDR3 protein is CASSSGTSGAYEQYF. For the CDR3, the DNA is TGTGCCAGCAGCTCTGGGACTAGCGGAGCCTACGAGCAGTACTTC.

The rearrangement joins TRBV9 to TRBJ1-5; TRBD1 matches at 8 bases. The CDR3 has 14 residues. Per germline, CDR1 SGDLS and CDR2 YYNGEE. The junction had 3 bases not matched to a gene; V was cut back by 3 bases and J by 4 bases. In DNA form, the CDR3 reads TGTGCCAGCAGCGGGGGACAGGTTAATCAGCCCCAGCATTTT. Encoded protein: CASSGGQVNQPQHF.

A word on this clone: This sample also contains other DNA sequences that code for the same CDR3. The chain combines TRBV4-1 with TRBJ2-7, with D possibly matching TRBD2 (6 bases). Germline-derived CDR1 and CDR2 are MGHRA and YSYEKL. The length of the CDR3 is 16 residues. V gave up 0 bases and J gave up 0 bases, with 12 bases separating them. The DNA of the CDR3 is TGCGCCAGCAGCCAAGATAGCCGGGGGAGCTCCTACGAGCAGTACTTC. Protein product: CASSQDSRGSSYEQYF.

This clone was counted only a few times. V gene TRBV27 combines with J gene TRBJ1-1; D call uncertain. This CDR3 has 13 residues. With 6 bases removed from V and 0 bases from J, the gap between germline ends came to 8 bases. Looked up from germline, CDR1 is MNHEY and CDR2 is SMNVEV (reference sequence). This CDR3 reads CASSYKMNTEAFF. CDR3 DNA sequence: TGTGCCAGCAGCTATAAGATGAACACTGAAGCTTTCTTT.

This clone was seen once. In the same sample, other DNA sequences code for this CDR3. The chain joins TRBV7-8 to TRBJ2-5, with TRBD1 matching 7 bases. V was clipped by 6 bases and J by 0 bases; unmatched bases: 1. This CDR3 has 13 residues. Germline loops: CDR1 SGHVS, CDR2 FQNEAQ. CDR3 residues: CASRQGHQETQYF. The CDR3 coding sequence is TGTGCCAGCAGACAGGGGCACCAAGAGACCCAGTACTTC.

The chain links TRBV7-2 to TRBJ1-2; the D is unclear. Trimming cost V 5 bases and J 4 bases, with 17 bases left between them. This CDR3 region has 15 residues. Germline lookup yields CDR1 SGHTA and CDR2 FQGNSA. CDR3 in DNA: TGTGCCAGCAGCCCCGAGGGAGGGCGAGGCTATGGCTACACCTTC. This sequence encodes CASSPEGGRGYGYTF. Full variable domain (missing parts from reference TRBV7-2 and TRBJ1-2): GAGVSQSPSNKVTEKGKDVELRCDPISGHTALYWYRQSLGQGLEFLIYFQGNSAPDKSGLPSDRFSAERTGGSVSTLTIQRTQQEDSAVYLCASSPEGGRGYGYTFGSGTRLTVV.

This clone was seen a single time. J is TRBJ2-7 and V is TRBV5-1; TRBD2 aligns across 12 bases. Germline V gene sequence: CDR1 SGHRS, CDR2 YFSETQ. CDR3 length: 15 residues. V shed 2 bases, J shed 1 base, and the junction held 1 base outside the gene matches. The CDR3 protein is CASSFTSGRSYEQYF. In nucleotides, the CDR3 is TGCGCCAGCAGCTTCACTAGCGGGAGGTCCTACGAGCAGTACTTC.

The V call is TRBV16, the J call TRBJ2-7; 7 nucleotides agree with TRBD1. Germline V gene data show CDR1 as KGHSY and CDR2 as FQNENV. The V and J ends lost 4 bases and 0 bases, in that order; junction bases with no gene match: 3. This CDR3 contains 14 residues. The CDR3 DNA sequence: TGTGCCAGCAGCCTCCGGACAGGCTCCTACGAGCAGTACTTC. Translating it yields CASSLRTGSYEQYF.

The chain couples TRBV21-1 to TRBJ2-7; whether TRBD2, the table's D call, matches the DNA was not checked. TRBV21-1 is termed a pseudogene. The length of the CDR3 is 16 residues. The CDR3 region is CASSSSPGAAGDEQYF. The CDR3 DNA is TGTGCCAGCAGCTCGTCACCGGGAGCCGCGGGGGACGAGCAGTACTTC.

The CDR3 sequence: CASSFLPGGVYEQYF. The DNA for the CDR3 is TGTGCCAGCAGTTTTCTACCCGGCGGTGTCTACGAGCAGTACTTC. This chain joins TRBV27 and TRBJ2-7; D is uncertain. Trimming removed 3 bases from V and 3 bases from J, with 15 bases in between. This CDR3 has 15 residues. Germline V gives CDR1 MNHEY, CDR2 SMNVEV (reference sequence).

V usage is TRBV30 and J usage is TRBJ1-1, with 10 bases identical to TRBD1. V lost 2 bases, J lost 11 bases, and 8 bases stayed unmatched. The germline V gene encodes CDR1 GTSNPN and CDR2 SVGIG (reference sequence). This CDR3 contains 13 residues. In DNA, the CDR3 is TGTGCCTGGAGTCCGGGACAGGGGTTATACGCTTTCTTT. This encodes CAWSPGQGLYAFF.

This clone has only one observation. The chain is built from TRBV12-2 and TRBJ2-7; the table's D call, TRBD1, has no DNA check behind it. TRBV12-2 is a documented pseudogene. The CDR3 sequence is 16 residues long. This CDR3 is CASRLDRDRSSYEQYF. CDR3 nucleotides: TGTGCAAGTCGCTTAGACCGGGACAGGAGCTCCTACGAGCAGTACTTC.

V usage is TRBV28 and J usage is TRBJ2-4; D is uncertain. CDR3 size: 15 residues. V was trimmed by 5 bases and J by 0 bases, leaving 11 bases between them. CDR1 is MDHEN, CDR2 SYDVKM, per germline. The CDR3, as DNA: TGTGCCAGCAGTCCACTGGGCGTAGCCAAAAACATTCAGTACTTC. Translating it yields CASSPLGVAKNIQYF.